These 21 T cell receptor beta chains share one sample of origin, sequenced in a study of monozygotic twins with inflammatory bowel disease. TCRdb re-called the 5' RACE reads and shows each CDR3 protein once, DNA omitted. The sample data list approximately 400,000 distinct CDR3 sequences. The sequencing input was blood. The receptors shown here come from a human donor with ulcerative colitis or Crohn's disease, or a healthy co-twin of an affected twin (not recorded which).

This chain links TRBV20-1 with TRBJ2-7; TCRdb outputs TRBD2, but without DNA this stays unchecked. Germline V gene sequence: CDR1 DFQATT, CDR2 SNEGSKA (reference sequence). The CDR3 has 16 residues. This CDR3 is CSARDPEATFSYEQYF.

The V gene is TRBV12-3 or TRBV12-4, the J gene TRBJ2-3; TCRdb names TRBD1, which stays unverified in the absence of DNA. This CDR3 comprises 16 residues. The CDR3: CASSLIRQGLTDTQYF.

This chain links TRBV20-1 with TRBJ2-5; lacking DNA, the TRBD1 call made by TCRdb goes unchecked. Germline V CDR1 and CDR2: DFQATT, SNEGSKA (reference sequence). The CDR3 spans 14 residues. Here the CDR3 reads CSAGDITHQETQYF.

V gene TRBV10-2 combines with J gene TRBJ2-2; without DNA, the TCRdb call of TRBD1 cannot be checked. The CDR3 runs 18 residues. Per the germline V gene, CDR1 is WSHSY and CDR2 is SAAADI. The CDR3 is CASSESARDRATTGELFF.

The chain uses TRBV3-1 and TRBJ2-1; TCRdb gives TRBD2 as the D gene, but with no DNA this cannot be confirmed. The germline gives CDR1 LGHDT, CDR2 YNNKEL (reference sequence). There are 16 residues in the CDR3. Here the CDR3 reads CASSHPGLAPGDEQFF.

The chain joins TRBV12-3 or TRBV12-4 to TRBJ1-1; the D call of TRBD1 rests on TCRdb alone, since no DNA is present to check it. The CDR3 consists of 16 residues. CDR3 amino acids: CASSFWTAIREGEAFF.

The chain couples TRBV5-1 to TRBJ2-1; absent DNA, TCRdb's TRBD2 call cannot be checked. CDR3 length: 14 amino acids. In germline, CDR1 is SGHRS, CDR2 YFSETQ. This CDR3 reads CASSTGTFYNEQFF.

This sequence joins TRBV11-2 and TRBJ2-1. The CDR3 sequence is 14 residues long. The germline V gene encodes CDR1 SGHAT and CDR2 FQNNGV. The CDR3 is CASSLVLATGEQFF. Variable domain in full (rest from reference TRBV11-2 and TRBJ2-1): EAGVAQSPRYKIIEKRQSVAFWCNPISGHATLYWYQQILGQGPKLLIQFQNNGVVDDSQLPKDRFSAERLKGVDSTLKIQPAKLEDSAVYLCASSLVLATGEQFFGPGTRLTVL.

The V and J genes are TRBV7-2 and TRBJ2-2. The CDR3 spans 13 residues. Germline V lookup: CDR1 SGHTA, CDR2 FQGNSA. This CDR3 reads CASSLWDPRELFF.

This chain connects TRBV28 to TRBJ2-7; TCRdb calls TRBD1, which cannot be checked without DNA. CDR3 size: 15 residues. Germline assignment: CDR1 MDHEN and CDR2 SYDVKM. The CDR3 reads CASRVLTGKGYEQYF.

Here the CDR3 reads CASSLETGTLNYGYTF. The chain uses TRBV7-9 and TRBJ1-2; the TCRdb D gene call, TRBD1, has no DNA to confirm it. Germline CDR1 reads SEHNR; CDR2 reads FQNEAQ (reference sequence). The CDR3 extends over 16 amino acids.

This chain links TRBV2 with TRBJ2-7; no DNA is available, so the TRBD2 call from TCRdb remains unchecked. The CDR3 length is 13 residues. CDR1 is SNHLY, CDR2 FYNNEI, per germline. The CDR3 sequence is CASKGPSPYEQYF.

The gene calls are TRBV6-1 and TRBJ1-2. In germline, CDR1 is MNHNS, CDR2 SASEGT. The CDR3 is 15 amino acids. This CDR3 reads CASSEAELANYGYTF.

This chain connects TRBV4-3 to TRBJ2-5; TCRdb's D gene call, TRBD1, goes unchecked for lack of DNA. The CDR3 runs 15 residues. In germline, CDR1 is LGHNA, CDR2 YSLEER. The CDR3 reads CASSQDRGTGETQYF.

The chain combines TRBV11-2 with TRBJ1-2; with no DNA, the TCRdb D assignment of TRBD1 cannot be verified. The V gene's germline CDR1 is SGHAT and CDR2 FQNNGV. The CDR3 loop spans 15 amino acids. CDR3 protein: CASSLIGTANYGYTF. Drawing the rest from reference TRBV11-2 and TRBJ1-2, the complete variable domain is EAGVAQSPRYKIIEKRQSVAFWCNPISGHATLYWYQQILGQGPKLLIQFQNNGVVDDSQLPKDRFSAERLKGVDSTLKIQPAKLEDSAVYLCASSLIGTANYGYTFGSGTRLTVV.

The chain has TRBV5-1 and TRBJ1-6. Germline V gene lookup returns CDR1 SGHRS and CDR2 YFSETQ. This CDR3 comprises 15 residues. The chain's CDR3 is CASSPFSSYNSPLHF.

The V and J genes are TRBV4-1 and TRBJ1-6; there is no DNA to check the TCRdb D call of TRBD1. This CDR3 region has 15 residues. Germline CDR1 and CDR2: MGHRA and YSYEKL. CDR3 protein: CASSPPGQGFSPLHF.

V gene TRBV7-3 combines with J gene TRBJ2-1; the TCRdb call, TRBD2, lacks DNA for checking. The CDR3 runs to 15 residues. CDR1 and CDR2 (germline): SGHTA, FQGTGA. CDR3 amino acids: CASSSDSSSYNEQFF.

CDR3: CASSFGGGGLTDTQYF. V usage is TRBV12-3 or TRBV12-4 and J usage is TRBJ2-3; the D call of TRBD2 rests on TCRdb alone, since no DNA is present to check it. CDR3 length: 16 amino acids.

This chain uses TRBV5-1 with TRBJ2-1; TCRdb's D call of TRBD1 is untestable without DNA. The CDR3 spans 17 residues. CDR1 is SGHRS and CDR2 is YFSETQ in the germline V gene. The chain's CDR3 is CASHSGGRPHSYNEQFF.

The chain recombines TRBV28 with TRBJ1-2; the D call of TRBD1 rests on TCRdb alone, since no DNA is present to check it. This CDR3 has 16 residues. Germline loops: CDR1 MDHEN, CDR2 SYDVKM. The CDR3 loop reads CASSFALGQQNYGYTF.